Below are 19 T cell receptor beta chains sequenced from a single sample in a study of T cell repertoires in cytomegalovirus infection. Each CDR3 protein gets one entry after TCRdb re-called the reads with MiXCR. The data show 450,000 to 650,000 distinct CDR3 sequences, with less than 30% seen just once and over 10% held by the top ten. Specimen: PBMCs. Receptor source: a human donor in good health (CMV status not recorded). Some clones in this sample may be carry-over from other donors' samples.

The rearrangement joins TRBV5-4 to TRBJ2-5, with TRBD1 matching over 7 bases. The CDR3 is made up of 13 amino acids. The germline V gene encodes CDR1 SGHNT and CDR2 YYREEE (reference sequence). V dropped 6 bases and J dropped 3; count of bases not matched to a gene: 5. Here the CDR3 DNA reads TGTGCCAGCACCTCCGACAGGGAAGAGACCCAGTACTTC. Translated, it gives CASTSDREETQYF.

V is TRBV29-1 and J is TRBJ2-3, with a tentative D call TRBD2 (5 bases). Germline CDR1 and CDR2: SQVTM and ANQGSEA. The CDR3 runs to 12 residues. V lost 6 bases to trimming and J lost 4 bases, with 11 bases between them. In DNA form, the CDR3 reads TGCAGCGTCCAACTAGTCCCAGATACGCAGTATTTT. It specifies CSVQLVPDTQYF.

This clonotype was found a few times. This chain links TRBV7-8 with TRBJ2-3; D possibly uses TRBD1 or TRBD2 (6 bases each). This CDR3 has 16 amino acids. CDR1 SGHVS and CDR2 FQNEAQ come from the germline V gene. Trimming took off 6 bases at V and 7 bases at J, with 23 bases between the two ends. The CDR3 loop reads CASSPSGGQGGYTQYF. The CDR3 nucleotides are TGTGCCAGCAGTCCCAGTGGGGGGCAGGGTGGATATACGCAGTATTTT.

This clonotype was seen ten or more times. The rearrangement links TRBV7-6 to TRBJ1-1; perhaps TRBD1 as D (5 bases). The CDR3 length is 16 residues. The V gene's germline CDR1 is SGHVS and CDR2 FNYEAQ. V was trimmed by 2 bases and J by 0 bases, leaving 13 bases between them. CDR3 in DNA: TGTGCCAGCAGCTTATTACCAGGGTACTTGAACACTGAAGCTTTCTTT. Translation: CASSLLPGYLNTEAFF.

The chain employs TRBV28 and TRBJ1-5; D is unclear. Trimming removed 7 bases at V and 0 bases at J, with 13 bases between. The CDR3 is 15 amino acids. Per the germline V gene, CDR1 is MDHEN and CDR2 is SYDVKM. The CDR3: CASTRRGYSNQPQHF. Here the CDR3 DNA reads TGTGCCAGCACTAGGCGGGGATATAGCAATCAGCCCCAGCATTTT. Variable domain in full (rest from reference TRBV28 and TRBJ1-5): DVKVTQSSRYLVKRTGEKVFLECVQDMDHENMFWYRQDPGLGLRLIYFSYDVKMKEKGDIPEGYSVSREKKERFSLILESASTNQTSMYLCASTRRGYSNQPQHFGDGTRLSIL.

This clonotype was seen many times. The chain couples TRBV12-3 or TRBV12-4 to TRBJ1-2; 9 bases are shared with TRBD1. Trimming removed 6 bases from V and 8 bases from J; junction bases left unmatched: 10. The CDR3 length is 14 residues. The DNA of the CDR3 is TGTGCCAGCAGCCGGGGACAGGGTTTCTACGGCTACACCTTC. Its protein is CASSRGQGFYGYTF.

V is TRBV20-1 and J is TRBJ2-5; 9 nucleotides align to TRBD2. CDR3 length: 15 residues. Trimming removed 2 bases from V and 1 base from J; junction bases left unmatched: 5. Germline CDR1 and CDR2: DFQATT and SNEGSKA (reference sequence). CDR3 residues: CSARFLAGPQETQYF. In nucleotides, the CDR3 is TGCAGTGCTAGATTCCTAGCGGGGCCCCAAGAGACCCAGTACTTC.

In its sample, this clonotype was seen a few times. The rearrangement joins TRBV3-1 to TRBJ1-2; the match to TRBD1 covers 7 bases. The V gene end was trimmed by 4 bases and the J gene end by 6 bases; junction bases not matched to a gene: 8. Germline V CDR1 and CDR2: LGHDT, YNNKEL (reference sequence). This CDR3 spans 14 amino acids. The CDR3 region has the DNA TGTGCCAGCAGCCCAGGGGGAGAGATGGATGGCTACACCTTC. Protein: CASSPGGEMDGYTF. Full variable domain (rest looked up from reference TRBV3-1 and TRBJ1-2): DTAVSQTPKYLVTQMGNDKSIKCEQNLGHDTMYWYKQDSKKFLKIMFSYNNKELIINETVPNRFSPKSPDKAHLNLHINSLELGDSAVYFCASSPGGEMDGYTFGSGTRLTVV.

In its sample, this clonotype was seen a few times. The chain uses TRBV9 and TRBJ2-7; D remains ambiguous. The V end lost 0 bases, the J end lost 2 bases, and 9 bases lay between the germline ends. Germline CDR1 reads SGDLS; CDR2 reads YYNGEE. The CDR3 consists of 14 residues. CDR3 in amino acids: CASSVGAWTYEQYF. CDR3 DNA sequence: TGTGCCAGCAGCGTAGGGGCGTGGACCTACGAGCAGTACTTC.

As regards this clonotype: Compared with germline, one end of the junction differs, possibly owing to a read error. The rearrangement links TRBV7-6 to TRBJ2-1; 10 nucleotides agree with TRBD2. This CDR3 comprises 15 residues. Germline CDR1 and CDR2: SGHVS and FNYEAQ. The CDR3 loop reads CASSLAGAGANEQFF. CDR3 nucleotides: TGTGCCAGCAGCCTAGCGGGAGCTGGGGCAAATGAGCAGTTCTTC. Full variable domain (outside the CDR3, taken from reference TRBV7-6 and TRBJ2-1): GAGVSQSPRYKVTKRGQDVALRCDPISGHVSLYWYRQALGQGPEFLTYFNYEAQQDKSGLPNDRFSAERPEGSISTLTIQRTEQRDSAMYRCASSLAGAGANEQFFGPGTRLTVL.

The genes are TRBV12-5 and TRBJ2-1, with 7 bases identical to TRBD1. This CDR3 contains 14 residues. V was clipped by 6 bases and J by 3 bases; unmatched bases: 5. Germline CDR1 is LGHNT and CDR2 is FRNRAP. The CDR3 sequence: CASGNRGFYNEQFF. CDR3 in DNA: TGTGCTAGTGGAAACAGGGGCTTCTACAATGAGCAGTTCTTC.

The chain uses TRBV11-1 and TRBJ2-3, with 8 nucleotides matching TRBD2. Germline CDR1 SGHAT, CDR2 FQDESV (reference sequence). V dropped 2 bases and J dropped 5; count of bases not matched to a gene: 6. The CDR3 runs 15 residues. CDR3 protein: CASSLLSGRVDTQYF. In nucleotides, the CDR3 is TGTGCCAGCAGCTTATTGAGCGGGAGAGTAGATACGCAGTATTTT.

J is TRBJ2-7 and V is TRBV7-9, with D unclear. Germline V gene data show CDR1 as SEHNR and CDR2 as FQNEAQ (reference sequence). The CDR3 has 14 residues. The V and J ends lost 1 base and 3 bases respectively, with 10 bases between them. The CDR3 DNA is TGTGCCAGCAGCTTAGTGGGATTAGACTACGAGCAGTACTTC. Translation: CASSLVGLDYEQYF.

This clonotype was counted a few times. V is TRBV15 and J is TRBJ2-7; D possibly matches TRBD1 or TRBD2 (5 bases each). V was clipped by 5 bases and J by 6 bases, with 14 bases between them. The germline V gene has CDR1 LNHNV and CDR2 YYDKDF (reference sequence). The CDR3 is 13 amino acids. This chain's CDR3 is CATSGGRNSEQYF. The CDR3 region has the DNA TGTGCCACCAGCGGGGGAAGGAACTCCGAGCAGTACTTC.

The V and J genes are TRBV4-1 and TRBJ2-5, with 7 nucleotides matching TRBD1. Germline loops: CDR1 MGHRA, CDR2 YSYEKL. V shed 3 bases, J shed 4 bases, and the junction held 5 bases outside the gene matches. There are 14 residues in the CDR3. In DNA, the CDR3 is TGCGCCAGCAGCCACCGACAGGGCCTAGAGACCCAGTACTTC. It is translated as CASSHRQGLETQYF.

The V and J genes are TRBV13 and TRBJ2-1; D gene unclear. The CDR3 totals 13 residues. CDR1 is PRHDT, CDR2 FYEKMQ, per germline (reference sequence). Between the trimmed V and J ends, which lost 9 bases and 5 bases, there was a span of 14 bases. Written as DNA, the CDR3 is TGTGCCAGTTCAGGTGAGGAAGACAATGAGCAGTTCTTC. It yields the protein CASSGEEDNEQFF.

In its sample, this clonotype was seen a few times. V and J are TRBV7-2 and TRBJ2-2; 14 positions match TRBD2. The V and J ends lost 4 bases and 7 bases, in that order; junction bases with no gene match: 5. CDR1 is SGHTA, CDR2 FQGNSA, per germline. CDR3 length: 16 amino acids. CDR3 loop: CASSWTGLAGGGELFF. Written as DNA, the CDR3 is TGTGCCAGCAGCTGGACCGGACTAGCGGGAGGCGGGGAGCTGTTTTTT.

The CDR3 nucleotides read TGTGCCAGTAGTATAGGGGTGGGCAGGGTTGGCACCGGGGAGCTGTTTTTT. The encoded protein is CASSIGVGRVGTGELFF. The chain has TRBV19 and TRBJ2-2; possibly TRBD1 for D (5 bases). The CDR3 has 17 amino acids. The germline CDR1 and CDR2 sequences are LNHDA and SQIVND (reference sequence). V shed 1 base and J shed 4 bases, with 16 bases lying between them.

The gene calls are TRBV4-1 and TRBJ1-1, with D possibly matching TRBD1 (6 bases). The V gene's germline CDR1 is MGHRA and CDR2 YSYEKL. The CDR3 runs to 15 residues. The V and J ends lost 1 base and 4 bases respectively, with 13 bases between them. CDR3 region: CASSQVGGASTEAFF. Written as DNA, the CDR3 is TGCGCCAGCAGCCAAGTTGGGGGGGCGAGCACTGAAGCTTTCTTT.